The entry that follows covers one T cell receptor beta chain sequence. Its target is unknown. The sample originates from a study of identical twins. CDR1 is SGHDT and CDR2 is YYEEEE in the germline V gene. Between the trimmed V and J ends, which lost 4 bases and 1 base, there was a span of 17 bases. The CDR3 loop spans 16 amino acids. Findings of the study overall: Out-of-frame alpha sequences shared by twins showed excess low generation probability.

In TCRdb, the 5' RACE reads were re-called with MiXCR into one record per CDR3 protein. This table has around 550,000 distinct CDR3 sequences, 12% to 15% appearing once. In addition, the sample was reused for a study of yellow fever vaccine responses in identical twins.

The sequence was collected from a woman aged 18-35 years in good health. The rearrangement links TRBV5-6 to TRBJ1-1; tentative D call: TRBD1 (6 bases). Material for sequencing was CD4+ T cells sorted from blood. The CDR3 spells CASSIRDTKRNTEAFF. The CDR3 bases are TGTGCCAGCAGCATCCGGGACACCAAGAGGAACACTGAAGCTTTCTTT.